This T cell receptor (beta chain) came from a study of cytomegalovirus exposure and HLA in healthy donors. PCR employed 60 Vbeta and 13 Jbeta primers. Clones were read by immunoSEQ multiplex PCR, and TCRdb kept only the in-frame ones, dropping some. Here the sample spans about 80,000 clones, 80% being singletons. Germline CDR1 reads KGHSH; CDR2 reads LQKENI. The CDR3 length is 14 residues. Findings of the study overall: TCR beta chain V- and J-gene trimming was linked, in a later analysis, to a missense variant in DCLRE1C. Prior analysis indicated that the majority of TCR beta V segments exhibited productivity approximately 90% or approximately 30% of the time.

Comment on this clone: The antigen is not known.

The chain recombines TRBV18 with TRBJ2-5, with TRBD1 identical over 7 bases. The closer fit of TRBJ2-7 to the DNA end suggests the J call may be wrong. The sequencing input was PBMCs. This sequence originates from a man aged 50-59 years in good health and CMV-seropositive. This CDR3 reads CASSPPTGIYEQYF. DNA of the CDR3: TGTGCCAGCTCACCCCCGACAGGGATCTACGAGCAGTACTTC.